A selection of T cell receptor beta chains follows, all from one sample in a study of OX40 agonist ivuxolimab in advanced cancers. The protocol was immunoSEQ multiplex PCR, while the TCRdb copy is restricted to in-frame clones and leaves out a portion. Of 23,000 or so clones in the sample, 84% were seen once. The sample consisted of CD4+ or CD8+ T cells sorted from blood, taken in a trial of the OX40 agonist ivuxolimab. The receptors here all came from an adult with an advanced solid tumor such as melanoma, head and neck, liver or kidney cancer. The CDR3 runs from the conserved cysteine through the conserved F or W. D genes are given only for firm matches. The listing skips clone size in some rows; elsewhere it reads once, few, many or a size class.

D,V,size,length,J,CDR3,DNA
.,TRBV10-3,.,13,TRBJ2-2,CAISEVKTGELFF,TGTGCCATCAGTGAAGTCAAAACCGGGGAGCTGTTTTTT
TRBD1,TRBV7-9,.,13,TRBJ2-7,CASSSPQGREQYF,TGTGCCAGCAGCTCGCCACAGGGGCGCGAGCAGTACTTC
.,TRBV9,.,17,TRBJ2-1,CASSVSYTTSSYNEQFF,TGTGCCAGCAGCGTCTCCTACACTACGAGCTCCTACAATGAGCAGTTCTTC
.,TRBV29-1,.,13,TRBJ2-7,CSVEAGQGKEQYF,TGCAGCGTTGAGGCGGGGCAGGGGAAGGAGCAGTACTTC
.,TRBV9,.,14,TRBJ1-1,CASSPSTAREEAFF,TGTGCCAGCAGCCCCTCAACAGCCCGCGAGGAGGCTTTCTTT
.,TRBV18,.,14,TRBJ2-5,CASSPLGDQETQYF,TGTGCCAGCTCACCCTTAGGGGACCAAGAGACCCAGTACTTC
.,TRBV6-6,.,13,TRBJ1-2,CASSYLLNYGYTF,TGTGCCAGCAGTTACCTTCTGAACTATGGCTACACCTTC
.,TRBV19,.,14,TRBJ1-1,CASSIYRANTEAFF,TGTGCCAGTAGTATTTACAGGGCGAACACTGAAGCTTTCTTT
.,TRBV11-3,.,11,TRBJ2-7,CASSTGKEQYF,TGTGCCAGCAGTACAGGGAAAGAGCAGTACTTC
TRBD1,TRBV4-1,.,15,TRBJ1-2,CASSQEGTGSYGYTF,TGCGCCAGCAGCCAAGAAGGGACAGGTTCCTATGGCTACACCTTC
.,TRBV4-1,.,11,TRBJ2-1,CASSQGNEQFF,TGCGCCAGCAGCCAAGGCAATGAGCAGTTCTTC
.,TRBV6-1,.,13,TRBJ2-1,CASSEGGGNEQFF,TGTGCCAGCAGTGAAGGAGGGGGAAATGAGCAGTTCTTC
.,TRBV9,.,14,TRBJ2-7,CASSVSMVPYEQYF,TGTGCCAGCAGCGTTAGTATGGTGCCCTACGAGCAGTACTTC
.,TRBV9,.,14,TRBJ2-3,CASSVVQHPDTQYF,TGTGCCAGCAGCGTAGTCCAGCATCCAGATACGCAGTATTTT
.,TRBV7-9,.,11,TRBJ1-2,CASSFDYGYTF,TGTGCCAGCAGCTTCGACTATGGCTACACCTTC
.,TRBV11-3,.,13,TRBJ1-1,CASSLYMNTEAFF,TGTGCCAGCAGCTTATATATGAACACTGAAGCTTTCTTT
.,TRBV5-8,.,15,TRBJ2-3,CASSLGVGSTDTQYF,TGTGCCAGCAGCTTGGGGGTCGGGAGCACAGATACGCAGTATTTT
.,TRBV2,.,15,TRBJ1-1,CASSTGQGLLAEAFF,TGTGCCAGCAGTACCGGGCAGGGCCTGTTGGCTGAAGCTTTCTTT
.,TRBV18,.,16,TRBJ1-1,CASSPPGLTTNTEAFF,TGTGCCAGCTCACCACCGGGGTTGACGACGAACACTGAAGCTTTCTTT
TRBD1,TRBV15,few,16,TRBJ2-7,CATSPISGTGATEQYF,TGTGCCACCAGCCCAATCTCCGGGACAGGGGCGACGGAGCAGTACTTC
.,TRBV29-1,.,17,TRBJ2-5,CSVEDRLEGLSPETQYF,TGCAGCGTTGAAGATCGTCTGGAGGGACTGTCTCCAGAGACCCAGTACTTC
TRBD1,TRBV7-6,.,17,TRBJ2-2,CASSLSPGQGFTGELFF,TGTGCCAGCAGCTTAAGCCCGGGACAGGGCTTCACCGGGGAGCTGTTTTTT
.,TRBV28,.,14,TRBJ1-6,CASRLEGTWSPLHF,TGTGCCAGCCGCTTGGAGGGGACTTGGTCACCCCTCCACTTT
.,TRBV7-9,.,17,TRBJ2-7,CASSLVGGQSSSYEQYF,TGTGCCAGCAGCTTAGTCGGGGGACAATCCTCATCCTACGAGCAGTACTTC
TRBD1,TRBV18,.,15,TRBJ2-7,CASSPPGTGDYEQYF,TGTGCCAGCTCACCACCTGGGACAGGGGACTACGAGCAGTACTTC
.,TRBV27,once,16,TRBJ2-3,CASSLVREVGTDTQYF,TGTGCCAGCAGTTTAGTGAGGGAAGTCGGCACAGATACGCAGTATTTT
.,TRBV6-4,.,16,TRBJ2-6,CASSAGSPSGANVLTF,TGTGCCAGCAGCGCTGGGTCTCCGTCTGGGGCCAACGTCCTGACTTTC
.,TRBV4-1,once,15,TRBJ1-5,CASSQVYGSNQPQHF,TGCGCCAGCAGCCAAGTCTACGGGAGCAATCAGCCCCAGCATTTT
TRBD2,TRBV7-6,.,16,TRBJ2-7,CASSPRTSGSSYEQYF,TGTGCCAGCAGCCCTAGGACTAGCGGTTCCTCCTACGAGCAGTACTTC
.,TRBV27,.,15,TRBJ2-2,CASSLWQGLAGELFF,TGTGCCAGCAGTTTATGGCAGGGATTAGCCGGGGAGCTGTTTTTT
.,TRBV9,.,16,TRBJ2-3,CASSSREILSTDTQYF,TGTGCCAGCAGCTCTCGGGAGATTCTTAGCACAGATACGCAGTATTTT
.,TRBV6-6,.,13,TRBJ1-6,CASSTETNSPLHF,TGTGCCAGCAGTACCGAAACAAATTCACCCCTCCACTTT